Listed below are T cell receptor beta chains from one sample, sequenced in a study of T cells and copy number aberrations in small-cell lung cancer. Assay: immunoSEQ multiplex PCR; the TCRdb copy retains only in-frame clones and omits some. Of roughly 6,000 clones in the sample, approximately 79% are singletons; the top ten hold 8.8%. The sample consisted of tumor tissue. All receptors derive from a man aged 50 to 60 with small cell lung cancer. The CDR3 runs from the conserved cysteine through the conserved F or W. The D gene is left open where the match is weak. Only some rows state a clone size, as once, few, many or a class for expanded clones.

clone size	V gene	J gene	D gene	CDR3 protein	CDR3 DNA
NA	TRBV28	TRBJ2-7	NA	CASSFVGEVDVEQYF	TGTGCCAGCAGTTTCGTGGGAGAAGTGGACGTCGAGCAGTACTTC
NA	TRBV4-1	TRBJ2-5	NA	CASSQVWIAAGETQYF	TGCGCCAGCAGCCAAGTTTGGATAGCGGCTGGAGAGACCCAGTACTTC
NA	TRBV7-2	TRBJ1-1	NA	CASSRKGGVEAFF	TGTGCCAGCAGTCGAAAGGGGGGGGTTGAAGCTTTCTTT
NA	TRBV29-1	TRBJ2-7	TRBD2	CSVEGAGAPEQYF	TGCAGCGTTGAAGGGGCGGGAGCCCCCGAGCAGTACTTC
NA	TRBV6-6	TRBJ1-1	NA	CASTITDTEPEAFF	TGTGCCAGCACCATCACTGACACCGAGCCTGAAGCTTTCTTT
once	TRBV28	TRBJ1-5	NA	CASSLLVGTGGNQPQHF	TGTGCCAGCAGTTTATTGGTTGGTACAGGCGGCAATCAGCCCCAGCATTTT
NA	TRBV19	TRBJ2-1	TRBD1	CVTTGGSEQFF	TGTGTCACGACAGGGGGCAGTGAGCAGTTCTTC
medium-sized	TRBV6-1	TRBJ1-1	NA	CASSTEGTGTEAFF	TGTGCCAGCAGTACGGAGGGTACAGGGACTGAAGCTTTCTTT
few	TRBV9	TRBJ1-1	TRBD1	CASSTGQGLAEAFF	TGTGCCAGCAGCACAGGACAGGGCCTTGCCGAAGCTTTCTTT
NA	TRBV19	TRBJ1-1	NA	CASIQGVVGEAFF	TGTGCCAGTATCCAGGGAGTTGTAGGTGAAGCTTTCTTT
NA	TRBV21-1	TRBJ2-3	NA	CASSGPRDTVGDTQYF	TGTGCCAGCAGCGGCCCCAGGGACACAGTAGGGGATACGCAGTATTTT
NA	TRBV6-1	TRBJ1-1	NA	CASSDRYPGTEAFF	TGTGCCAGCAGTGACCGTTACCCAGGAACTGAAGCTTTCTTT
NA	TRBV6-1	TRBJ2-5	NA	CASSPRGETQYF	TGTGCCAGCTCCCCGCGGGGAGAGACCCAGTACTTC
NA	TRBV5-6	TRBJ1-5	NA	CASSLSLLSNQPQHF	TGTGCCAGCAGCTTGTCTCTACTTAGCAATCAGCCCCAGCATTTT
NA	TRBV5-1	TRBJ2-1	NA	CASSLANPASRRYNEQFF	TGCGCCAGCAGCTTGGCCAATCCGGCCAGCAGAAGATACAATGAGCAGTTCTTC
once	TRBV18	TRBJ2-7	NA	CASTADSHEQYF	TGTGCCAGCACCGCGGACAGCCACGAGCAGTACTTC
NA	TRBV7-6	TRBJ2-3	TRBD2	CASSLEAGGADTQYF	TGTGCCAGCAGCTTGGAGGCGGGAGGGGCAGATACGCAGTATTTT
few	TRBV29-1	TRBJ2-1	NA	CSVGTGNNEQFF	TGCAGCGTTGGTACCGGTAACAATGAGCAGTTCTTC
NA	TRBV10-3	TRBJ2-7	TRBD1	CAISEETGAPYEQYF	TGTGCCATCAGTGAGGAGACAGGGGCTCCCTACGAGCAGTACTTC
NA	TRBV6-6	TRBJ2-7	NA	CASSYGSGAGEQYF	TGTGCCAGCAGTTACGGGTCGGGGGCTGGCGAGCAGTACTTC
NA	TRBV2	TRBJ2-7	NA	CASSDNQLLYEQYF	TGTGCCAGCAGTGACAACCAGCTTCTCTACGAGCAGTACTTC
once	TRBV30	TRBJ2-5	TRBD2	CAWSWLAGAQTQYF	TGTGCCTGGAGTTGGCTAGCGGGAGCGCAGACCCAGTACTTC
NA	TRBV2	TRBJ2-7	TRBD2	CASRPTSAHSYEQYF	TGTGCCAGCAGGCCGACTAGCGCCCACTCCTACGAGCAGTACTTC
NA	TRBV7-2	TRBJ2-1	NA	CASSRSSTPYNEQFF	TGTGCCAGCAGCCGTTCAAGTACCCCCTACAATGAGCAGTTCTTC
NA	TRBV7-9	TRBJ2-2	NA	CASSPSGRTGELFF	TGTGCCAGCAGCCCCTCCGGACGCACCGGGGAGCTGTTTTTT
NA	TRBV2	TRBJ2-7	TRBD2	CASSVKREDPYEQYF	TGTGCCAGCAGTGTAAAGCGGGAGGACCCCTACGAGCAGTACTTC
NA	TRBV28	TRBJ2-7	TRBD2	CASHLAGSYEQYF	TGTGCCAGTCATCTAGCGGGGTCCTACGAGCAGTACTTC
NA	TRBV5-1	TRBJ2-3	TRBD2	CASRLAGFTDTQYF	TGCGCCAGCCGGCTAGCGGGATTCACAGATACGCAGTATTTT
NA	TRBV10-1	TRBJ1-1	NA	CASSETRNTEAFF	TGCGCCAGCAGTGAGACCCGGAACACTGAAGCTTTCTTT
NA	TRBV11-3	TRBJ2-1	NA	CASSLQDSGSYNEQFF	TGTGCCAGCAGCTTGCAGGACAGCGGGTCATACAATGAGCAGTTCTTC
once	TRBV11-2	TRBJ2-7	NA	CASSLIGDEQYF	TGTGCCAGCAGCTTAATAGGTGACGAGCAGTACTTC
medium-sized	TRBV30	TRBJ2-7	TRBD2	CAWSGNSGSNYEQYF	TGTGCCTGGAGTGGGAATAGCGGGAGTAACTACGAGCAGTACTTC
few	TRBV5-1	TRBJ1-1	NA	CASSFPAKGGSPEAFF	TGCGCCAGCAGCTTCCCGGCAAAAGGAGGGTCGCCTGAAGCTTTCTTT
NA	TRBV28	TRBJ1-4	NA	CASSGAEANEKLFF	TGTGCCAGCTCTGGGGCGGAGGCTAATGAAAAACTGTTTTTT
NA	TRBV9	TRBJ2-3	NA	CASSVGGIEDTQYF	TGTGCCAGCAGCGTAGGGGGGATAGAAGATACGCAGTATTTT
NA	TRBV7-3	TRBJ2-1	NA	CASSLALGQTANEQFF	TGTGCCAGCAGCTTGGCCCTGGGACAAACGGCCAATGAGCAGTTCTTC
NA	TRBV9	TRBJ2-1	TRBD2	CASSGSGAYNEQFF	TGTGCCAGCAGCGGTAGCGGGGCCTACAATGAGCAGTTCTTC
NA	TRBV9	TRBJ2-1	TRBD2	CASSGGGPGRREQFF	TGTGCCAGCAGCGGGGGGGGACCAGGGAGGCGTGAGCAGTTCTTC
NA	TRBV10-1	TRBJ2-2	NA	CASSEGGIDTGELFF	TGCGCCAGCAGTGAGGGTGGGATTGACACCGGGGAGCTGTTTTTT
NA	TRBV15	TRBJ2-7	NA	CATSSRYPRQDEQYF	TGTGCCACCAGCTCGCGTTATCCCAGGCAGGACGAGCAGTACTTC